Shown below are 9 T cell receptor beta chains from a single sample sequenced in a study of identical twins. MiXCR was run by TCRdb on the 5' RACE reads, yielding one entry per CDR3 protein. The table has hundreds of thousands of distinct CDR3 sequences, more than 20% seen once. The same sample was also studied in work on T cells expressing NK-cell markers.

The sequencing input was CD4+ T cells sorted from blood. These receptors originate from a woman younger than 35 in good health.

The V call is TRBV20-1, the J call TRBJ2-7; unclear D gene. Germline CDR1 and CDR2: DFQATT and SNEGSKA (reference sequence). V was cut by 7 bases and J by 10 bases, with 20 bases left in between. This CDR3 has 12 residues. CDR3 residues: CSVREETIRQYF. CDR3 nucleotide sequence: TGCAGTGTGAGAGAGGAAACGATTCGACAGTACTTC.

This chain links TRBV12-3 or TRBV12-4 with TRBJ2-6; TRBD1 is a possible D gene (7 bases). Trimming stripped 6 bases from V and 0 bases from J, with 15 bases between. The length of the CDR3 is 17 residues. The CDR3 here is CASRRDSWLSGANVLTF. The CDR3 DNA reads TGTGCCAGCAGGCGGGACAGCTGGCTCTCTGGGGCCAACGTCCTGACTTTC.

This clonotype was seen repeatedly, ten times or more. This chain uses TRBV5-1 with TRBJ2-1, with 14 bases matching TRBD2. This CDR3 has 15 residues. The V segment lost 4 bases and the J segment 9 bases; nucleotides outside the gene matches: 6. Germline CDR1 and CDR2: SGHRS and YFSETQ. CDR3 residues: CASSTRLAGGFEQFF. The CDR3 nucleotides read TGCGCCAGCAGCACCCGACTAGCGGGAGGGTTTGAGCAGTTCTTC. Complete variable domain (other parts from reference TRBV5-1 and TRBJ2-1): KAGVTQTPRYLIKTRGQQVTLSCSPISGHRSVSWYQQTPGQGLQFLFEYFSETQRNKGNFPGRFSGRQFSNSRSEMNVSTLELGDSALYLCASSTRLAGGFEQFFGPGTRLTVL.

This clonotype was seen a few times. J is TRBJ1-1 and V is TRBV30, with D uncertain. There are 14 residues in the CDR3. Deletions cut 3 bases from V and 0 bases from J, with 11 bases between. The V gene's germline CDR1 is GTSNPN and CDR2 SVGIG (reference sequence). CDR3 region: CAWSANKMNTEAFF. The CDR3, as DNA: TGTGCCTGGAGCGCGAACAAGATGAACACTGAAGCTTTCTTT. Complete variable domain (other parts from reference TRBV30 and TRBJ1-1): SQTIHQWPATLVQPVGSPLSLECTVEGTSNPNLYWYRQAAGRGLQLLFYSVGIGQISSEVPQNLSASRPQDRQFILSSKKLLLSDSGFYLCAWSANKMNTEAFFGQGTRLTVV.

This clonotype was counted a few times. The chain links TRBV6-5 to TRBJ2-2; D may be TRBD1 or TRBD2 (5 bases each). Germline-derived CDR1 and CDR2 are MNHEY and SVGAGI. Trimming cost V 7 bases and J 9 bases, with 12 bases left between them. This CDR3 region has 12 residues. CDR3 sequence (DNA): TGTGCCAGCACGGGACCGGGGCGGGAGCTGTTTTTT. The encoded protein is CASTGPGRELFF.

This chain uses TRBV3-1 with TRBJ2-3; D ambiguous. Germline assignment: CDR1 LGHDT and CDR2 YNNKEL (reference sequence). This CDR3 is built from 12 residues. The V and J ends lost 2 bases and 6 bases respectively, with 6 bases between them. The CDR3 sequence: CASSQTRDTQYF. CDR3 in DNA: TGTGCCAGCAGCCAAACCCGGGATACGCAGTATTTT.

The V call is TRBV20-1, the J call TRBJ1-1, with no clear D. The ends were cut back, 6 bases at V and 4 bases at J, with 9 bases in the middle. The germline V gene encodes CDR1 DFQATT and CDR2 SNEGSKA (reference sequence). This CDR3 is 11 amino acids long. CDR3 DNA: TGCAGTGCCGGGAGCGGCACTGAAGCTTTCTTT. The encoded protein is CSAGSGTEAFF.

There are a few counts of this clonotype. This chain uses TRBV20-1 with TRBJ2-7, with a possible D match to TRBD2 (5 bases). Germline V gene sequence: CDR1 DFQATT, CDR2 SNEGSKA (reference sequence). Trimming pared 5 bases from V and 1 base from J, leaving 6 bases between. This CDR3 is 11 amino acids long. CDR3 DNA sequence: TGCAGTGCTGGGAGATCCTACGAGCAGTACTTC. Amino acid sequence: CSAGRSYEQYF.

This rearrangement joins TRBV6-2 or TRBV6-3 to TRBJ2-7; 10 nucleotides line up with TRBD2. Looked up from germline, CDR1 is MNHEY and CDR2 is SVGEGT. This CDR3 region has 16 residues. V was clipped by 6 bases and J by 0 bases; unmatched bases: 8. The CDR3 sequence: CASRIAGGILSYEQYF. CDR3 DNA: TGTGCCAGCAGGATAGCGGGAGGCATACTCTCCTACGAGCAGTACTTC.